This passage covers 14 T cell receptor beta chains from one sample sequenced in a study of molecular identifiers for immune sequencing clone quantification (dated by TCRdb to the late 2010s). The library came from PCR. TCRdb lists the instrument as NextSeq 500. In TCRdb, the public reads were trimmed at Q25 with fastp and aligned with MiXCR, with productive beta chains retained. Rows matching on CDR3 protein sequence are summarized as one entry with the most common DNA and genes. The sample table contains approximately 680,000 distinct CDR3 sequences; only one count was recorded for roughly 25% of them. The top ten clones comprise 0.78% of the sample. Sequencing used naive CD8+ T cells from blood, with Jurkat cell RNA spiked in. The cell subset or site label, read with the paper, signifies: FACS-sorted CD8+CD4-CCR7+CD45RA+ naive T cells. These receptors came from a human donor in good health. Some libraries in this study had Jurkat cell RNA spiked in.

This clonotype has just a few counts. The genes are TRBV7-6 and TRBJ1-1, with TRBD1 as a possible D gene (5 bases). The CDR3 runs 14 residues. Trimming took 4 bases from V and 8 from J, leaving 17 bases between them. The germline CDR1 and CDR2 sequences are SGHVS and FNYEAQ. CDR3: CASSWDPSGGEAFF. The DNA of the CDR3 is TGTGCCAGCAGCTGGGACCCGAGCGGGGGGGAAGCTTTCTTT. Variable domain in full (rest from reference TRBV7-6 and TRBJ1-1): GAGVSQSPRYKVTKRGQDVALRCDPISGHVSLYWYRQALGQGPEFLTYFNYEAQQDKSGLPNDRFSAERPEGSISTLTIQRTEQRDSAMYRCASSWDPSGGEAFFGQGTRLTVV.

As to this clonotype: The germline gene is not matched at one end of the junction; a read error may be the cause. This chain connects TRBV5-1 to TRBJ2-1; 10 bases align to TRBD2. The CDR3 has 16 residues. The germline V gene has CDR1 SGHRS and CDR2 YFSETQ. CDR3 DNA: TGCGCCCGCAGCTTGGGAGCGGGGGGGCCCTACAATGAGCAGTTCTTC. Encoded protein: CARSLGAGGPYNEQFF.

In this sample, this clonotype turned up once. This may be a read error: a much more frequent sequence differs by one nucleotide. V is TRBV20-1 and J is TRBJ2-7, with 7 bases fitting TRBD1. With V trimmed by 6 bases and J by 3 bases, 5 bases remained unmatched. There are 12 residues in the CDR3. Germline V gives CDR1 DFQATT, CDR2 SNEGSKA (reference sequence). The CDR3 region has the DNA TGCAGTGCAGGGGGCAGCAACTACGAGCAGTACTTC. This gives the protein CSAGGSNYEQYF.

This clonotype came up a few times. The V gene is TRBV19, the J gene TRBJ2-7, with D unclear. The CDR3 consists of 13 residues. Trimming removed 5 bases from V and 0 bases from J, with 8 bases in between. Germline V CDR1 and CDR2: LNHDA, SQIVND (reference sequence). The CDR3 is CASSPTISYEQYF. The CDR3 region has the DNA TGTGCCAGTAGTCCGACAATCTCCTACGAGCAGTACTTC. Combining the CDR3 with reference TRBV19 and TRBJ2-7 gives the whole variable domain DGGITQSPKYLFRKEGQNVTLSCEQNLNHDAMYWYRQDPGQGLRLIYYSQIVNDFQKGDIAEGYSVSREKKESFPLTVTSAQKNPTAFYLCASSPTISYEQYFGPGTRLTVT.

This clonotype was found a few times. The chain carries TRBV10-3 and TRBJ2-7, with a possible D match to TRBD1 (6 bases). V lost 4 bases and J lost 4, with 17 bases in between. The CDR3 is 15 amino acids. CDR1 and CDR2 from the germline V gene are ENHRY and SYGVKD. The CDR3 here is CAISAGHGNEYEQYF. DNA of the CDR3: TGTGCCATCAGTGCGGGACATGGGAATGAATACGAGCAGTACTTC.

The chain couples TRBV5-4 to TRBJ1-1, with 8 bases lining up with TRBD1. Germline CDR1 SGHNT, CDR2 YYREEE (reference sequence). This CDR3 is built from 15 residues. Trimming removed 4 bases from V and 1 base from J; junction bases left unmatched: 6. The DNA for the CDR3 is TGTGCCAGCAGCGGATGGACAGGGAGGAACACTGAAGCTTTCTTT. As protein: CASSGWTGRNTEAFF.

In this sample, this clonotype turned up many times. The rearrangement links TRBV4-2 to TRBJ2-7; perhaps D is TRBD1 or TRBD2 (7 bases each). In germline, CDR1 is LGHNA, CDR2 YNFKEQ. V was pared by 3 bases and J by 2 bases, with 14 bases between. The CDR3 consists of 15 residues. CDR3: CASSQGGDSPYEQYF. In nucleotides, the CDR3 is TGTGCCAGCAGCCAGGGGGGGGACAGTCCCTACGAGCAGTACTTC.

Points on this clonotype: A much larger clone lies one base from this, so it may be a read error. This chain connects TRBV29-1 to TRBJ1-3; D gene ambiguous. Looked up from germline, CDR1 is SQVTM and CDR2 is ANQGSEA. The CDR3 covers 15 residues. The CDR3 bases are TGCAGCGCTAGGGAAGGCAGAAGCTCTGGAAGCACCATATATTTT. It specifies CSAREGRSSGSTIYF. The whole variable domain, remainder taken from reference TRBV29-1 and TRBJ1-3, is SAVISQKPSRDICQRGTSLTIQCQVDSQVTMMFWYRQQPGQSLTLIATANQGSEATYESGFVIDKFPISRPNLTFSTLTVSNMSPEDSSIYLCSAREGRSSGSTIYFGEGSWLTVV.

Concerning this clonotype: A read error may explain this, as a much larger clone is one base away. The V and J genes are TRBV24-1 and TRBJ2-3; the D is unclear. There are 12 residues in the CDR3. The germline CDR1 and CDR2 sequences are KGHDR and SFDVKD. CDR3 loop: CATNDFADTQYF. The DNA of the CDR3 is TGTGCCACCAATGATTTCGCGGATACGCAGTATTTT.

This clonotype was observed many times. The chain recombines TRBV7-6 with TRBJ2-7, with 8 bases aligning to TRBD2. Per germline, CDR1 SGHVS and CDR2 FNYEAQ. With 7 bases clipped from V and 3 bases from J, the junction kept 8 bases outside the gene matches. The CDR3 is 14 residues long. The CDR3 loop is CASTRGGTSYEQYF. DNA of the CDR3: TGTGCCAGCACAAGAGGGGGGACTAGCTACGAGCAGTACTTC.

About this clonotype itself: A much larger clone lies one base from this, so it may be a read error. The chain has TRBV7-9 and TRBJ2-3; D not resolved. V was trimmed by 5 bases and J by 1 base, leaving 13 bases between them. CDR3 length: 15 residues. Germline assignment: CDR1 SEHNR and CDR2 FQNEAQ (reference sequence). The CDR3 nucleotides read TGTGCCAGCAGCGCTCTCCCAGGCGGCACAGATACGCAGTATTTT. Its protein is CASSALPGGTDTQYF.

V gene TRBV18 combines with J gene TRBJ2-7, with D perhaps assigned TRBD1 or TRBD2 (5 bases each). Germline CDR1 reads KGHSH; CDR2 reads LQKENI. Trimming shortened V by 0 bases and J by 4 bases, and 16 bases separated the two germline ends. The CDR3 is 16 residues long. The CDR3 DNA is TGTGCCAGCTCACCACCGTTAGGGACGGAGAGTTACGAGCAGTACTTC. Protein sequence: CASSPPLGTESYEQYF. Based on the CDR3 plus reference TRBV18 and TRBJ2-7, the full variable domain is NAGVMQNPRHLVRRRGQEARLRCSPMKGHSHVYWYRQLPEEGLKFMVYLQKENIIDESGMPKERFSAEFPKEGPSILRIQQVVRGDSAAYFCASSPPLGTESYEQYFGPGTRLTVT.

With respect to this clonotype: The junction shows a germline mismatch at one end, possibly a read error. The rearrangement joins TRBV2 to TRBJ2-7, with D perhaps TRBD1 (7 bases). Germline CDR1 and CDR2: SNHLY and FYNNEI. The CDR3 extends over 14 amino acids. CDR3 protein: CAGQAGTPSYELYF. CDR3 coding DNA: TGTGCCGGACAGGCCGGGACTCCCTCGTACGAGCTGTACTTC.

This clonotype has ten or more counts. The chain employs TRBV29-1 and TRBJ2-7; D remains unclear. Germline values: CDR1 SQVTM, CDR2 ANQGSEA. The CDR3 consists of 11 residues. V lost 6 bases to trimming and J lost 7 bases, with 13 bases between them. The DNA of the CDR3 is TGCAGCGTCGGTACTTTGGGGGAGCAGTACTTC. Protein sequence: CSVGTLGEQYF.